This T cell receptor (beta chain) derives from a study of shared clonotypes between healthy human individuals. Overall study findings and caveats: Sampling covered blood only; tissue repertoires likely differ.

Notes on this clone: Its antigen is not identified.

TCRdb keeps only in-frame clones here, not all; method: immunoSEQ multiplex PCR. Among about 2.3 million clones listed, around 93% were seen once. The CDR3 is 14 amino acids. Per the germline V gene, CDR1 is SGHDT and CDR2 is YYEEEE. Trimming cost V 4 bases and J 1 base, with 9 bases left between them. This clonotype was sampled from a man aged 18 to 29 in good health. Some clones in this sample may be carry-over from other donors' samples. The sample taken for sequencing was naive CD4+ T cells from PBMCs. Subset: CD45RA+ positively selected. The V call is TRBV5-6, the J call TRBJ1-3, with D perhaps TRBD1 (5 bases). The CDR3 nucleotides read TGTGCCAGCAGCCTACGGGGGTCTGGAAACACCATATATTTT. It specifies CASSLRGSGNTIYF.